The rows below give T cell receptor beta chains drawn from one sample of a study of spatial heterogeneity in lung cancer. Each CDR3 protein is one row after TCRdb ran MiXCR on the 5' RACE reads. This repertoire shows 5,700 or so distinct CDR3 sequences, roughly 3.9% found once; its top ten account for about 20%. The sample was lung tumor tissue, taken at surgery. The receptors originated from a female donor with early-stage non-small cell lung cancer. The CDR3 runs from the conserved cysteine through the conserved F or W. Each record gives: J gene, V gene, D gene, clone size, CDR3 DNA, CDR3 protein. The D gene is left open where the match is weak. Not every row has a clone size; where given, it reads once, few, many or a size class.

j_gene: TRBJ2-5
v_gene: TRBV3-1
d_gene: .
abundance: .
CDR3nt: TGTGCCAGCAGCCAAGATGTCTGGTACCAAGAGACCCAGTACTTC
CDR3aa: CASSQDVWYQETQYF

j_gene: TRBJ2-5
v_gene: TRBV18
d_gene: TRBD1
abundance: many
CDR3nt: TGTGCCAGCTCACCCCCGACAGGGGTCCAAGAGACCCAGTACTTC
CDR3aa: CASSPPTGVQETQYF

j_gene: TRBJ1-5
v_gene: TRBV10-2
d_gene: .
abundance: many
CDR3nt: TGTGCCAGCAGTGACACCCATGATCAGCCCCAGCATTTT
CDR3aa: CASSDTHDQPQHF

j_gene: TRBJ2-1
v_gene: TRBV6-2/TRBV6-3
d_gene: .
abundance: medium-sized
CDR3nt: TGTGCCAGCAGGTTATTCAGCGGTCATTTGAATGAGCAGTTCTTC
CDR3aa: CASRLFSGHLNEQFF

j_gene: TRBJ2-5
v_gene: TRBV2
d_gene: TRBD2
abundance: .
CDR3nt: TGTGCCAGCAGTGACGACCAGCGGGGCCAAGAGACCCAGTACTTC
CDR3aa: CASSDDQRGQETQYF

j_gene: TRBJ2-5
v_gene: TRBV28
d_gene: TRBD2
abundance: medium-sized
CDR3nt: TGTGCCAGCAGTTTATTGGTTAGCGGGAAAGAGACCCAGTACTTC
CDR3aa: CASSLLVSGKETQYF

j_gene: TRBJ2-1
v_gene: TRBV11-1
d_gene: TRBD2
abundance: .
CDR3nt: TGTGCCAGCAGCTTTGTCACTAGCGGGAACAATGAGCAGTTCTTC
CDR3aa: CASSFVTSGNNEQFF

j_gene: TRBJ1-2
v_gene: TRBV2
d_gene: TRBD1
abundance: few
CDR3nt: TGTGCCAGCAGTGACGGTACAGGGGGTGTCTATGGCTACAACTTC
CDR3aa: CASSDGTGGVYGYNF

j_gene: TRBJ2-3
v_gene: TRBV6-1
d_gene: .
abundance: medium-sized
CDR3nt: TGTGCCAGCGGCCAATCGGCCACAGATACGCAGTATTTT
CDR3aa: CASGQSATDTQYF

j_gene: TRBJ2-5
v_gene: TRBV29-1
d_gene: .
abundance: medium-sized
CDR3nt: TGCAGCGGCAGGGGGGAAGAGACCCAGTACTTC
CDR3aa: CSGRGEETQYF

j_gene: TRBJ2-1
v_gene: TRBV20-1
d_gene: .
abundance: many
CDR3nt: TGCAGTGCTAGACGTAGCATATCACAGGGATTACATGAGCAGTTCTTC
CDR3aa: CSARRSISQGLHEQFF

j_gene: TRBJ1-6
v_gene: TRBV7-8
d_gene: .
abundance: many
CDR3nt: TGTGCCAGCGCACCCCGAACAGGCGCCAATTCACCCCTCCACTTT
CDR3aa: CASAPRTGANSPLHF

j_gene: TRBJ2-1
v_gene: TRBV4-1
d_gene: TRBD2
abundance: many
CDR3nt: TGCGCCAGCAGCCGGGAGAGACCAGACCTAGCGGGAGCTTACAATGAGCAGTTCTTC
CDR3aa: CASSRERPDLAGAYNEQFF

j_gene: TRBJ2-3
v_gene: TRBV11-3
d_gene: TRBD2
abundance: many
CDR3nt: TGTGCCAGCAGCCCGGGAGGGGGCACAGATACGCAGTATTTT
CDR3aa: CASSPGGGTDTQYF

j_gene: TRBJ2-5
v_gene: TRBV10-3
d_gene: TRBD1
abundance: many
CDR3nt: TGTGCCATCAGGGACAGGGCGGCTCAAGAGACCCAGTACTTC
CDR3aa: CAIRDRAAQETQYF

j_gene: TRBJ1-6
v_gene: TRBV20-1
d_gene: .
abundance: many
CDR3nt: TGCAGTGCTAGAGGCCTGACCAATAATTCACCCCTCCACTTT
CDR3aa: CSARGLTNNSPLHF

j_gene: TRBJ1-4
v_gene: TRBV11-1
d_gene: .
abundance: few
CDR3nt: TGTGCCAGCAGTCCGGACTCCGGCGGTAATGAAAAACTGTTTTTT
CDR3aa: CASSPDSGGNEKLFF

j_gene: TRBJ1-4
v_gene: TRBV10-3
d_gene: .
abundance: medium-sized
CDR3nt: TGTGCCATCAGTGAGGAAACAACTAATGAAAAACTGTTTTTT
CDR3aa: CAISEETTNEKLFF

j_gene: TRBJ2-3
v_gene: TRBV27
d_gene: .
abundance: few
CDR3nt: TGTGCCAGCAGTTTTGGGGCAGTGGGCACAGATACGCAGTATTTT
CDR3aa: CASSFGAVGTDTQYF

j_gene: TRBJ2-1
v_gene: TRBV11-2
d_gene: .
abundance: many
CDR3nt: TGTGCCAGCAGCTTTGTTCAGGGGTACAATGAGCAGTTCTTC
CDR3aa: CASSFVQGYNEQFF

j_gene: TRBJ2-7
v_gene: TRBV20-1
d_gene: TRBD1
abundance: many
CDR3nt: TGCAGTGCTAGTTGGGACAGGGAGGCGCACGAGCAGTACTTC
CDR3aa: CSASWDREAHEQYF

j_gene: TRBJ2-7
v_gene: TRBV7-6
d_gene: TRBD2
abundance: few
CDR3nt: TGTGCCAGCAGCCAGGGGACTAGCGGGAACTACGAGCAGTACTTC
CDR3aa: CASSQGTSGNYEQYF

j_gene: TRBJ2-3
v_gene: TRBV28
d_gene: .
abundance: many
CDR3nt: TGTGCCAGCAGTTTAGCAGATAGCACAGATACGCAGTATTTT
CDR3aa: CASSLADSTDTQYF

j_gene: TRBJ1-6
v_gene: TRBV11-1
d_gene: .
abundance: .
CDR3nt: TGTGCCAGCAGCTTAGTGGGACAACCAAATTCACCCCTCCACTTT
CDR3aa: CASSLVGQPNSPLHF

j_gene: TRBJ2-2
v_gene: TRBV24-1
d_gene: TRBD2
abundance: medium-sized
CDR3nt: TGTGCCACCAGTGATCCTGCGAGGGCGGGAGATAGACGGGCCGGGGAGCTGTTTTTT
CDR3aa: CATSDPARAGDRRAGELFF

j_gene: TRBJ2-1
v_gene: TRBV11-3
d_gene: TRBD1
abundance: many
CDR3nt: TGTGCCAGCAGCTCCGGACAGGGGCAATACAATGAGCAGTTCTTC
CDR3aa: CASSSGQGQYNEQFF

j_gene: TRBJ2-1
v_gene: TRBV28
d_gene: TRBD2
abundance: medium-sized
CDR3nt: TGTGCCAGCAGTCCACTAGCGGGGAGCTCCTACAATGAGCAGTTCTTC
CDR3aa: CASSPLAGSSYNEQFF

j_gene: TRBJ2-7
v_gene: TRBV4-2
d_gene: TRBD1
abundance: medium-sized
CDR3nt: TGTGCCAGCAGCCAAGGCCCTTTGACAGGGGGGAACGAGCAGTACTTC
CDR3aa: CASSQGPLTGGNEQYF

j_gene: TRBJ2-5
v_gene: TRBV30
d_gene: .
abundance: many
CDR3nt: TGTGCCTGGACCGTCTCTTACGGCGAGACCCAGTACTTC
CDR3aa: CAWTVSYGETQYF

j_gene: TRBJ2-1
v_gene: TRBV29-1
d_gene: TRBD2
abundance: many
CDR3nt: TGCAGCGTTGAAACCGGGACTAGCGGGAGGCGGTCTCGGTTCTTC
CDR3aa: CSVETGTSGRRSRFF

j_gene: TRBJ2-2
v_gene: TRBV28
d_gene: TRBD2
abundance: many
CDR3nt: TGTGCCAGCAGTCTGGGACTAGCGGGGAACACCGGGGAGCTGTTTTTT
CDR3aa: CASSLGLAGNTGELFF

j_gene: TRBJ2-3
v_gene: TRBV7-6
d_gene: .
abundance: many
CDR3nt: TGTGCCAGCAGCTCGTCACCCAACCCCACAGATACGCAGTATTTT
CDR3aa: CASSSSPNPTDTQYF

j_gene: TRBJ2-3
v_gene: TRBV6-5
d_gene: .
abundance: medium-sized
CDR3nt: TGTGCCAGCAACCCCTCATCCCACCTAGCCGATACGCAGTATTTT
CDR3aa: CASNPSSHLADTQYF

j_gene: TRBJ2-2
v_gene: TRBV29-1
d_gene: .
abundance: medium-sized
CDR3nt: TGCAGCGTTGTATCGGTAGATCTCACCGGGGAGCTGTTTTTT
CDR3aa: CSVVSVDLTGELFF

j_gene: TRBJ2-7
v_gene: TRBV6-1
d_gene: .
abundance: many
CDR3nt: TGTGCCAGCAGGAACGGGCTAGTCCCCGAGCAGTACTTC
CDR3aa: CASRNGLVPEQYF

j_gene: TRBJ2-2
v_gene: TRBV6-6
d_gene: TRBD2
abundance: many
CDR3nt: TGTGCCAGTAAGGGGACTAGCGGGAGAACCGGGGAGCTGTTTTTT
CDR3aa: CASKGTSGRTGELFF

j_gene: TRBJ2-7
v_gene: TRBV27
d_gene: TRBD1
abundance: few
CDR3nt: TGTGCCAGCAGTCACCCAACAGGGGCGGCCTCCTACGAGCAGTACTTC
CDR3aa: CASSHPTGAASYEQYF

j_gene: TRBJ1-4
v_gene: TRBV12-3/TRBV12-4
d_gene: TRBD1
abundance: many
CDR3nt: TGTGCCAGCAGACCGGGACAGAATGAAAAACTGTTTTTT
CDR3aa: CASRPGQNEKLFF

j_gene: TRBJ1-4
v_gene: TRBV15
d_gene: .
abundance: many
CDR3nt: TGTGCCACCAGCAGAGTGGGGGAGGGGAAACTGTTTTTT
CDR3aa: CATSRVGEGKLFF

j_gene: TRBJ1-2
v_gene: TRBV11-2
d_gene: .
abundance: many
CDR3nt: TGTGCCAGCAGCTTAGGTCGAAAGGGGCCGACTCACTATGGCTACACCTTC
CDR3aa: CASSLGRKGPTHYGYTF

j_gene: TRBJ2-5
v_gene: TRBV18
d_gene: .
abundance: many
CDR3nt: TGTGCCAGCTCCGGACAGAAAGAGACCCAGTACTTC
CDR3aa: CASSGQKETQYF